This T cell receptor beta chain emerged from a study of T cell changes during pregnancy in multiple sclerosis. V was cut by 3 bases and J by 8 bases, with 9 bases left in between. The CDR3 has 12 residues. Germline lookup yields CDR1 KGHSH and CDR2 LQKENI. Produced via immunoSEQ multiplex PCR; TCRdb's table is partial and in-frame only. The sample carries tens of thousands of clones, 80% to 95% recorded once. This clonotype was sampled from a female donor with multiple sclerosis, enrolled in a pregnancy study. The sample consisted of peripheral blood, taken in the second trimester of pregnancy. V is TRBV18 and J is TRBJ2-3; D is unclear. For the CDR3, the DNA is TGTGCCAGCTCACCCCCGTCCCTTACGCAGTATTTT. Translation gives CASSPPSLTQYF.